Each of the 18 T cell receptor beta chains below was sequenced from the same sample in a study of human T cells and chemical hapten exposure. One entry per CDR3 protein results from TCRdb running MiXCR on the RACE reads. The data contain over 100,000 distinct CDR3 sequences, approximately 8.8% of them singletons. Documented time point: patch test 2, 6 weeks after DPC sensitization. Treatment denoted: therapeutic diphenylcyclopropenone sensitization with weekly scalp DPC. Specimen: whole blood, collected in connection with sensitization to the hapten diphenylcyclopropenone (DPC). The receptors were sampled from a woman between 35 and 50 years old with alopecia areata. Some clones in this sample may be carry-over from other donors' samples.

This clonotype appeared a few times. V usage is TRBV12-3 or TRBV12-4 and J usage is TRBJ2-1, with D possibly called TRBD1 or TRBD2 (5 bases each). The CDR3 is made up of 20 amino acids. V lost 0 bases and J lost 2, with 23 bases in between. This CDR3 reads CASSLAQDSEALGAYNEQFF. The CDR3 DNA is TGTGCCAGCAGTTTAGCGCAGGATAGCGAGGCATTAGGGGCCTACAATGAGCAGTTCTTC.

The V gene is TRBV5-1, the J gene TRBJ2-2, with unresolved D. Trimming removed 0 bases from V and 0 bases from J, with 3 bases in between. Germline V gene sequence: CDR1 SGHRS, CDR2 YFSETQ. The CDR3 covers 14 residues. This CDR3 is CASSLAANTGELFF. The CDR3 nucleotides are TGCGCCAGCAGCTTGGCAGCGAACACCGGGGAGCTGTTTTTT.

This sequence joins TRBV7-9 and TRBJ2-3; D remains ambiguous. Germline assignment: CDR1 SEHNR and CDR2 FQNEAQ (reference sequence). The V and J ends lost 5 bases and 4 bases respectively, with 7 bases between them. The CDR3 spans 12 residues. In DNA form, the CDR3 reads TGTGCCAGCAGCCCGGAGTCAGATACGCAGTATTTT. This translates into CASSPESDTQYF.

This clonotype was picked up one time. CDR3 nucleotides: TGTGCCAGCAGCTTGCCAGGGAGCACAGATACGCAGTATTTT. Its translation: CASSLPGSTDTQYF. This chain links TRBV5-6 with TRBJ2-3, with D possibly matching TRBD1 (5 bases). CDR1 and CDR2 from the germline V gene are SGHDT and YYEEEE. Trimming took 1 base from V and 0 from J, leaving 6 bases between them. The CDR3 runs to 14 residues.

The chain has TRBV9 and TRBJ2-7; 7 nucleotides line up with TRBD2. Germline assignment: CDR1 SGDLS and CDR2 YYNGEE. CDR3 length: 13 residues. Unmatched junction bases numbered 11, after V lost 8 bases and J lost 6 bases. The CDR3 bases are TGTGCCAGTGGGGCGGCCGCGGGGGTCGAGCAGTACTTC. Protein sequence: CASGAAAGVEQYF.

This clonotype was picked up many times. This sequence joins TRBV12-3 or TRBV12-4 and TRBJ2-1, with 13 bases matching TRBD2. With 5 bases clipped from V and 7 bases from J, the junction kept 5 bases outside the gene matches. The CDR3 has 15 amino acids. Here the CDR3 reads CASSLTSGGRNEQFF. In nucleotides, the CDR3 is TGTGCCAGCAGTCTGACTAGCGGGGGGCGGAATGAGCAGTTCTTC.

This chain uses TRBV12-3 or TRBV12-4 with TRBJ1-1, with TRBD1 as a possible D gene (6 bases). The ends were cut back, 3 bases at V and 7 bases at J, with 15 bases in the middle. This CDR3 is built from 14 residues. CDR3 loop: CASSFRGGTNEAFF. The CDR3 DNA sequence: TGTGCCAGCAGTTTTCGGGGGGGCACAAATGAAGCTTTCTTT.

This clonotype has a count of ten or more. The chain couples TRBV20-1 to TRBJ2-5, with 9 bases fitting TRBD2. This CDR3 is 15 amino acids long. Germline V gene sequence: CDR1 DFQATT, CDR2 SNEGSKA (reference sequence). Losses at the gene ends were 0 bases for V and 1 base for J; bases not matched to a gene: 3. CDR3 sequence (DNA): TGCAGTGCTAGAGATGCGACTAGCGGCCAAGAGACCCAGTACTTC. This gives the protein CSARDATSGQETQYF.

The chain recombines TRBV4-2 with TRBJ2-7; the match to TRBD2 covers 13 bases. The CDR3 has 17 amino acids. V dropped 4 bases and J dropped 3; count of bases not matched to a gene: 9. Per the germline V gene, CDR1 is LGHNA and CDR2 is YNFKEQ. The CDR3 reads CASSPDETSGGDYEQYF. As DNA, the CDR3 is TGTGCCAGCAGCCCGGACGAAACTAGCGGGGGGGACTACGAGCAGTACTTC.

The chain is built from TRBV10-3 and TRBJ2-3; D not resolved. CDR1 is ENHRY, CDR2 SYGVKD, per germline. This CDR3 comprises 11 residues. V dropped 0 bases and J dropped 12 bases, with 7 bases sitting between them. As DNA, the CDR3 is TGTGCCATCAGTGAGTCGAACGCCCAGTATTTT. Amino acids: CAISESNAQYF.

The CDR3 region has the DNA TGTGCCAGCAGCCGGGACTCCAAAAGCAAGTATTTT. It encodes CASSRDSKSKYF. The chain is built from TRBV5-8 and TRBJ2-3; TRBD2 might be the D (6 bases). Trimming pared 4 bases from V and 13 bases from J, leaving 16 bases between. In germline, CDR1 is SGHTS, CDR2 YDEGEE. The CDR3 is made up of 12 amino acids.

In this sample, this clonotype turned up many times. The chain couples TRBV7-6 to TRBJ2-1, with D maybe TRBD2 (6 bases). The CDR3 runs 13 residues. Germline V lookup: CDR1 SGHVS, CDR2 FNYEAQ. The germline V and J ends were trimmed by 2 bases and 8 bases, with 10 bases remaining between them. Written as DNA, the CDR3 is TGTGCCAGCAGCTTATACGGGGGTTATGAGCAGTTCTTC. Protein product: CASSLYGGYEQFF.

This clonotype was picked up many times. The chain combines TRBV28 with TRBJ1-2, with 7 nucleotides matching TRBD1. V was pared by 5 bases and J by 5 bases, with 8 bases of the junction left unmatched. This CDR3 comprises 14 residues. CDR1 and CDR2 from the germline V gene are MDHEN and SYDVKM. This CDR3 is CASSTGQESYGYTF. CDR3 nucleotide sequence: TGTGCCAGCAGTACCGGACAGGAGTCTTATGGCTACACCTTC.

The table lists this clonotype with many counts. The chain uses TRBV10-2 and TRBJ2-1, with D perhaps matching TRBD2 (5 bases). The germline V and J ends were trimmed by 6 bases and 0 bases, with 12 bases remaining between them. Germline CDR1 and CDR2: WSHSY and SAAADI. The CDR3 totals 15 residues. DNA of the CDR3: TGCGCCAGCAGGGCGGGCTTAGGCTCCTACAATGAGCAGTTCTTC. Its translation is CASRAGLGSYNEQFF.

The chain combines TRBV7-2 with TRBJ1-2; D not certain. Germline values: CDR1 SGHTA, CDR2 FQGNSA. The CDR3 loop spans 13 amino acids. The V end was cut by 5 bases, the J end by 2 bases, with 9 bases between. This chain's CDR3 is CASSIDGNYGYTF. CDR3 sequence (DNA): TGTGCCAGCAGCATAGACGGGAACTATGGCTACACCTTC.

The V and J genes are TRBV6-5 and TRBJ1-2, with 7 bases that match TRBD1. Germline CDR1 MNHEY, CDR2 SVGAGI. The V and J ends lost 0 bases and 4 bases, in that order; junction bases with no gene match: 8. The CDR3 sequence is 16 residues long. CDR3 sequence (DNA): TGTGCCAGCAGTTACTCTTCAGGACAGGCCTTCTATGGCTACACCTTC. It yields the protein CASSYSSGQAFYGYTF.

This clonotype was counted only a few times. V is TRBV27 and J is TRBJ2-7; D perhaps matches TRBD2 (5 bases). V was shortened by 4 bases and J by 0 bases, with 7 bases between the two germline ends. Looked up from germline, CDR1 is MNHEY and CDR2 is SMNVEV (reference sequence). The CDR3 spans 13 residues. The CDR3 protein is CASSWRTSYEQYF. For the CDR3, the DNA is TGTGCCAGCAGTTGGAGGACCTCCTACGAGCAGTACTTC.

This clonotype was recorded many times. The CDR3 spells CASSGQADNSPLHF. CDR3 sequence (DNA): TGTGCCAGCAGCGGACAGGCAGATAATTCACCCCTCCACTTT. The chain uses TRBV28 and TRBJ1-6, with 7 bases that match TRBD1. CDR3 length: 14 residues. CDR1 is MDHEN and CDR2 is SYDVKM in the germline V gene. V dropped 6 bases and J dropped 5; count of bases not matched to a gene: 4.